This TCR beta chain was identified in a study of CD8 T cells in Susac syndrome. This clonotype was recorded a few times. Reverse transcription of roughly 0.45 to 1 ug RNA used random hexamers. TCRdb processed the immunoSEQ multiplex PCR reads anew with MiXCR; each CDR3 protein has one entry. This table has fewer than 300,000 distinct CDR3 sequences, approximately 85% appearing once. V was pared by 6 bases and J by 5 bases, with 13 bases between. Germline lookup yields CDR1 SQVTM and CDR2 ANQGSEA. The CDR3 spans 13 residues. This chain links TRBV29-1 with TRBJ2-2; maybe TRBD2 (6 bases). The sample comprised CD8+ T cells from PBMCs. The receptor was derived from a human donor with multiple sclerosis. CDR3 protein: CSVVTSRTGELFF. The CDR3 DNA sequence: TGCAGCGTAGTGACTAGTCGTACCGGGGAGCTGTTTTTT.